This T cell receptor beta chain is from a study of cytomegalovirus exposure and HLA in healthy donors. General study results and limits: Accurate prediction of most subjects' HLA-A and HLA-B alleles from TCR beta sequences was reported.

PCR amplification relied on 60 Vbeta primers (plus 13 Jbeta primers). Libraries were prepared by immunoSEQ multiplex PCR; TCRdb keeps only in-frame clonotypes and omits some of them. The sample carries roughly 120,000 clones, about 74% recorded once. The length of the CDR3 is 14 residues. Per germline, CDR1 SNHLY and CDR2 FYNNEI. Trimming took 6 bases from V and 8 from J; bases not matched to a gene: 8. A remark on this clone: Its cognate antigen is unknown.

The TCR originated in a woman in her forties or fifties in good health and CMV-seropositive. The rearrangement uses TRBV2 and TRBJ2-2, with 8 positions matching TRBD1. The specimen sequenced was PBMCs. The CDR3 here is CASRKGQGAGELFF. CDR3 DNA sequence: TGTGCCAGCAGAAAAGGACAGGGTGCAGGGGAGCTGTTTTTT.